The TCR beta chain described here comes from a study of immune cell composition in non-small cell lung cancer. Study results and caveats: Clones >0.5% enriched in tumour were rarer in adenocarcinoma (around 33%) than squamous (about 80%). Adenocarcinomas with higher top tumour-associated clone frequency had more reactive TILs. Lung squamous cell carcinoma tumours had significantly higher top 10 clone scores and productive clonality than lung adenocarcinoma.

Produced via immunoSEQ multiplex PCR; TCRdb's table is partial and in-frame only. The sample has approximately 9,000 clones; under 80% are singletons. Points on this clone: The antigen is unknown.

Template was genomic DNA from frozen, unsorted single-cell suspensions. The CDR3 length is 15 residues. Trimming shortened V by 9 bases and J by 4 bases, and 19 bases separated the two germline ends. Germline-derived CDR1 and CDR2 are LNHDA and SQIVND (reference sequence). This chain uses TRBV19 with TRBJ1-5; possibly TRBD1 for D (6 bases). What was sequenced was lung tumor tissue. This clonotype originated in a human donor with non-small cell lung cancer. CDR3 sequence reads: CASTWGAMLNQPQHF. Here the CDR3 DNA reads TGTGCCAGCACTTGGGGGGCGATGCTGAATCAGCCCCAGCATTTT. Drawing the rest from reference TRBV19 and TRBJ1-5, the complete variable domain is DGGITQSPKYLFRKEGQNVTLSCEQNLNHDAMYWYRQDPGQGLRLIYYSQIVNDFQKGDIAEGYSVSREKKESFPLTVTSAQKNPTAFYLCASTWGAMLNQPQHFGDGTRLSIL.